Sequencing of this T cell receptor beta chain was carried out in a study of blood T cell repertoires in COVID-19 (dated by TCRdb to the early 2020s). Notes on the research overall: Collaborator samples came from the United States, Italy and Spain and covered acute and convalescent phases of COVID-19. The samples were drawn from two sources: the first 160 participants of the ongoing ImmuneRACE study, and approximately 1,300 subjects contributed by 6 global collaborators. The prospective study material was composed of cDNA or gDNA derived from T cells, B-cell-depleted T cells, or PBMCs. Deeply sampled blood TCRbeta repertoires from subjects exposed to, actively infected with, or recovered from COVID-19 were included in the dataset. HLA class I and class II types, where available, came from metadata supplied by the sample provider rather than from assay-based typing. Sample metadata almost always included a de-identified subject ID, COVID-19 status, age in years and sex. The repertoires were released in a freely available public database meant as a resource for research on the immune response to SARS-CoV-2.

TCRbeta CDR3 regions were amplified from genomic DNA using the immunoSEQ Assay, a bias-controlled multiplex PCR. For the original study's pipeline: The number of nucleated cells in each sample was estimated by amplification of reference gene primers within the assay. To quantify the absolute abundance of each unique TCRbeta CDR3 rearrangement, sequence reads were collapsed and filtered. For each sample, productive Simpson clonality was calculated as the square root of Simpson's diversity index over productive rearrangements. TCRdb obtained this table from immuneACCESS and retained in-frame rearrangements with V and J assigned. These tables miss some clones; where compared with another copy, unresolved V genes account for less than half of the shortfall, and the remainder is unexplained. The V and J calls and clone size were taken over from that table, and D and trimming were inferred from the DNA. A total of more than 300,000 clones appear in this sample, approximately 87% of them only once. The ten largest clones add up to under 6.5% of the sample.

The full study reports these points: How much clinical and demographic metadata was included differed by source and by participant, and the metadata was provided uncurated.

At one collaborating source in Seattle, patients were enrolled during active infection and were followed longitudinally through the course of disease. Collaborating institutions collected whole blood in K2EDTA tubes following their own protocols. For TCRbeta analysis, collaborators shipped samples in one of three forms: frozen whole blood, isolated PBMCs, or DNA extracted from either of those sample types. Worth noting for this clone: The antigen this receptor binds is unknown. Nothing much larger sits one base from this clone, and base qualities are not available.

V lost 1 base and J lost 2 bases, and the count of bases not matched to a germline gene is 6. The CDR3 sequence holds 15 residues, the cysteine and phenylalanine included. CDR3 DNA only is kept here, 45 bases in frame from base 1. For CDR1 and CDR2, the germline V gene lists SGDLS and YYNGEE. The sequenced material came from peripheral blood. The rearrangement combines TRBV9 with TRBJ2-7; 7 central bases correspond to TRBD2. The receptor was derived from a woman in her fifties or sixties with COVID-19, enrolled during active disease. The sequence in DNA is TGTGCCAGCAGCGTATTGGGGGGGTCTGCCTACGAGCAGTACTTC. Its amino acids are CASSVLGGSAYEQYF. Outside the CDR3, residues come from the reference TRBV9 and TRBJ2-7 proteins, so the full variable domain is: DSGVTQTPKHLITATGQRVTLRCSPRSGDLSVYWYQQSLDQGLQFLIQYYNGEERAKGNILERFSAQQFPDLHSELNLSSLELGDSALYFCASSVLGGSAYEQYFGPGTRLTVT.